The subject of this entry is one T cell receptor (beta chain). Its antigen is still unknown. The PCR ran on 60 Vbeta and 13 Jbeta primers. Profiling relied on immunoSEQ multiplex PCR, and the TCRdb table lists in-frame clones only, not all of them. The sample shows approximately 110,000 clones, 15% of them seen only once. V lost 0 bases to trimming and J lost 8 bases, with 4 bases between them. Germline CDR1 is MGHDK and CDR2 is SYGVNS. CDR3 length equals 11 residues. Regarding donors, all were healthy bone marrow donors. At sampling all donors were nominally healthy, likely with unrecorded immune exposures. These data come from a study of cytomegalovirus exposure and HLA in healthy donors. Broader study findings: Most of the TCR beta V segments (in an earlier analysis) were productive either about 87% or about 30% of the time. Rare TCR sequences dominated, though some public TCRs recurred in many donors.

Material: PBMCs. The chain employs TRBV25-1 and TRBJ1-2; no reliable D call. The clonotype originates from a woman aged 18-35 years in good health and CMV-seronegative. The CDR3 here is CASSEYEGYTF. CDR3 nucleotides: TGTGCCAGCAGTGAATACGAGGGCTACACCTTC.